The rows below give T cell receptor beta chains drawn from one sample of a study of blood T cell repertoires in COVID-19. Generated by immunoSEQ multiplex PCR, the TCRdb table keeps only in-frame clones and is missing some. Counted here are just over 300,000 clones, about nine tenths occurring once; the ten biggest clones make up approximately 1.8%. Sequencing used peripheral blood. The receptors derive from a woman in her 30s with COVID-19, enrolled during active disease. The CDR3 runs from the conserved cysteine through the conserved F or W. The D gene is left open where the match is weak. Clone size is not always given. Where it is, it says once, few, many or a class for expanded clones.

D gene	J gene	V gene	clone size	CDR3 protein	CDR3 DNA
TRBD2	TRBJ2-1	TRBV4-2	NA	CASSPGGPYNEQFF	TGTGCCAGCAGTCCGGGGGGGCCCTACAATGAGCAGTTCTTC
NA	TRBJ1-6	TRBV4-2	NA	CASSQDLVGSSSYNSPLHF	TGTGCCAGCAGCCAAGATTTGGTGGGCTCGAGCTCCTATAATTCACCCCTCCACTTT
NA	TRBJ2-5	TRBV7-9	NA	CASSFGETQYF	TGTGCCAGCAGCTTCGGGGAGACCCAGTACTTC
TRBD2	TRBJ2-1	TRBV12-5	NA	CASGLTIFSGGAENEQFF	TGTGCTAGTGGTTTGACCATCTTCAGCGGGGGGGCGGAGAATGAGCAGTTCTTC
TRBD1	TRBJ1-6	TRBV2	NA	CASSVGQGFDSPLHF	TGTGCCAGCAGCGTTGGACAGGGTTTCGACTCACCCCTCCACTTT
TRBD2	TRBJ2-5	TRBV6-5	NA	CASSYSSSSGGETQYF	TGTGCCAGCAGTTACTCTTCGTCTAGCGGGGGAGAGACCCAGTACTTC
TRBD2	TRBJ2-4	TRBV29-1	NA	CSVKGTSGGVPYF	TGCAGCGTGAAAGGGACTAGCGGGGGGGTTCCGTACTTC
NA	TRBJ1-3	TRBV5-1	NA	CASSLEGSGNTIYF	TGCGCCAGCAGCTTAGAGGGAAGTGGAAACACCATATATTTT
NA	TRBJ1-4	TRBV15	few	CATSRAQTEKLFF	TGTGCCACCAGCAGAGCCCAGACAGAAAAACTGTTTTTT
NA	TRBJ1-5	TRBV7-9	NA	CASSDIGGTPHNQPQHF	TGTGCCAGCAGCGATATCGGGGGGACACCACACAATCAGCCCCAGCATTTT
TRBD1	TRBJ1-1	TRBV27	few	CASSPTGNLNTEAFF	TGTGCCAGCAGTCCGACAGGGAATCTGAACACTGAAGCTTTCTTT
NA	TRBJ2-1	TRBV5-8	NA	CASNSNRVTYNEQFF	TGTGCCAGCAACTCTAACAGGGTAACCTACAATGAGCAGTTCTTC
TRBD2	TRBJ2-5	TRBV5-1	NA	CASSPGLAGGPRGKETQYF	TGCGCCAGCAGCCCGGGACTAGCGGGGGGGCCTCGAGGGAAAGAGACCCAGTACTTC
TRBD2	TRBJ2-1	TRBV6-5	NA	CASTEGTSVNEQFF	TGTGCCAGCACAGAGGGGACTAGCGTCAATGAGCAGTTCTTC
TRBD1	TRBJ1-1	TRBV19	NA	CASSGTGLWAFF	TGTGCCAGTAGTGGGACAGGGTTATGGGCTTTCTTT
TRBD1	TRBJ2-1	TRBV7-9	many	CASSLDRGVNEQFF	TGTGCCAGCAGCTTAGACAGGGGGGTCAATGAGCAGTTCTTC
TRBD1	TRBJ2-3	TRBV28	NA	CASSPRTGTNTDTQYF	TGTGCCAGCAGTCCGAGGACAGGGACAAACACAGATACGCAGTATTTT
TRBD1	TRBJ1-6	TRBV30	NA	CAWAGQSNSPLHF	TGTGCCTGGGCGGGACAGTCTAATTCACCCCTCCACTTT
NA	TRBJ1-5	TRBV5-1	NA	CASSLAVAGNSNQPQHF	TGCGCCAGCAGCTTGGCCGTTGCAGGGAATAGCAATCAGCCCCAGCATTTT
NA	TRBJ1-1	TRBV7-9	few	CASSLGGEAFF	TGTGCCAGCAGCTTAGGCGGTGAAGCTTTCTTT
NA	TRBJ2-5	TRBV7-8	NA	CASSSSPQGWGYQETQYF	TGTGCCAGCAGCTCAAGTCCCCAGGGGTGGGGGTACCAAGAGACCCAGTACTTC
NA	TRBJ1-6	TRBV25-1	few	CASAAAGDSPLHF	TGTGCCAGCGCAGCCGCAGGGGATTCACCCCTCCACTTT
NA	TRBJ1-3	TRBV11-3	NA	CASSFQFSGNTIYF	TGTGCCAGCAGCTTTCAGTTCTCTGGAAACACCATATATTTT
NA	TRBJ1-1	TRBV9	NA	CASSVEGENTEAFF	TGTGCCAGCAGCGTAGAGGGAGAGAACACTGAAGCTTTCTTT
NA	TRBJ1-6	TRBV15	NA	CATRKGTDGGSPLHF	TGTGCCACCAGGAAAGGAACCGACGGCGGTTCACCCCTCCACTTT
NA	TRBJ1-1	TRBV2	once	CASTEIGGDEAFF	TGTGCCAGCACCGAAATTGGAGGGGACGAAGCTTTCTTT
NA	TRBJ2-1	TRBV10-3	NA	CAISESGGLTNEQFF	TGTGCCATCAGTGAGTCGGGGGGGCTCACCAATGAGCAGTTCTTC
NA	TRBJ2-7	TRBV25-1	NA	CASSERVGSYEQYF	TGTGCCAGCAGTGAGAGGGTGGGCTCCTACGAGCAGTACTTC
NA	TRBJ1-5	TRBV15	NA	CATSSQGFGNQPQHF	TGTGCCACCAGCAGTCAGGGCTTTGGCAATCAGCCCCAGCATTTT
NA	TRBJ1-2	TRBV27	NA	CASSLVGSPPYGYTF	TGTGCCAGCAGTTTGGTAGGGAGTCCCCCCTATGGCTACACCTTC
NA	TRBJ1-6	TRBV7-9	NA	CASSLDGNSPLHF	TGTGCCAGCAGCTTAGACGGTAATTCACCCCTCCACTTT
NA	TRBJ2-2	TRBV5-1	NA	CASSSLEGSGELFF	TGCGCCAGCAGCTCGTTAGAGGGATCCGGGGAGCTGTTTTTT